This is a list of T cell receptor beta chains from one sample in a study of CD8+ T cells in alopecia areata. TCRdb's table, derived via immunoSEQ multiplex PCR, lists solely in-frame clones and lacks some. This table holds 150,000 to 200,000 clones, around 49% found once. The specimen was CD8+ T cells sorted from blood, collected at approximately week 51, from a patient treated with tofacitinib. The receptors were gathered from a human donor with alopecia areata. Each CDR3 is given with its conserved first and last residue. The D gene is left open where the match is weak. For some rows the clone size is stated as once, few or many, or as a class when expanded; others skip it.

clone size	V gene	J gene	D gene	CDR3 protein	CDR3 DNA
NA	TRBV7-2	TRBJ1-2	TRBD1	CASRFLGQGAYGYTF	TGTGCCAGCAGATTCCTAGGACAGGGTGCATATGGCTACACCTTC
NA	TRBV6-5	TRBJ1-1	NA	CASRHREGTEAFF	TGTGCCAGCAGACACCGGGAGGGGACTGAAGCTTTCTTT
NA	TRBV30	TRBJ2-5	NA	CAWSVVETQYF	TGTGCCTGGAGTGTAGTCGAGACCCAGTACTTC
NA	TRBV29-1	TRBJ2-1	TRBD2	CSVGGLAENSYNEQFF	TGCAGCGTAGGGGGACTAGCGGAAAATTCCTACAATGAGCAGTTCTTC
NA	TRBV30	TRBJ2-7	NA	CAWSTGTYEQYF	TGTGCCTGGTCTACAGGGACCTACGAGCAGTACTTC
NA	TRBV2	TRBJ2-1	TRBD2	CASTTSAGNEQFF	TGTGCCAGCACGACTAGCGCGGGGAATGAGCAGTTCTTC
few	TRBV18	TRBJ2-1	NA	CASSPRAGHNEQFF	TGTGCCAGCTCACCACGGGCGGGCCACAATGAGCAGTTCTTC
NA	TRBV13	TRBJ1-6	TRBD1	CASSSGQGAPYNSPLHF	TGTGCCAGCAGCTCGGGACAGGGGGCGCCTTACAATTCACCCCTCCACTTT
few	TRBV10-3	TRBJ1-5	TRBD1	CAISEPGQGSNQPQHF	TGTGCCATCAGTGAGCCGGGACAGGGTAGCAATCAGCCCCAGCATTTT
NA	TRBV6-6	TRBJ2-5	TRBD1	CATTGTGEVETQYF	TGTGCCACAACGGGGACAGGGGAGGTGGAGACCCAGTACTTC
NA	TRBV30	TRBJ1-4	NA	CAWSVLKGQGEEKLFF	TGTGCCTGGAGTGTACTGAAAGGGCAGGGCGAGGAAAAACTGTTTTTT
NA	TRBV9	TRBJ2-3	NA	CASSVQGDTQYF	TGTGCCAGCAGCGTTCAGGGAGATACGCAGTATTTT
few	TRBV27	TRBJ2-7	NA	CASSLGDTSYEQYF	TGTGCCAGCAGTCTAGGGGACACTTCCTACGAGCAGTACTTC
NA	TRBV4-1	TRBJ1-1	NA	CASTRIGAATEAFF	TGCGCCAGCACTCGGATCGGGGCTGCCACTGAAGCTTTCTTT
few	TRBV15	TRBJ2-7	TRBD2	CATDRDYGKQYF	TGTGCCACCGACCGGGACTATGGCAAGCAGTACTTC
few	TRBV7-8	TRBJ2-7	NA	CASSLASGVSYEQYF	TGTGCCAGCAGCTTAGCTTCGGGGGTCTCCTACGAGCAGTACTTC
NA	TRBV5-6	TRBJ2-6	NA	CASSEAGALAGANVLTF	TGTGCCAGCTCCGAGGCCGGGGCGTTAGCGGGGGCCAACGTCCTGACTTTC
NA	TRBV6-5	TRBJ2-1	TRBD1	CASSYVGTGAYNEQFF	TGTGCCAGCAGTTACGTCGGGACAGGAGCCTACAATGAGCAGTTCTTC
NA	TRBV9	TRBJ2-5	NA	CASSSGGAKETQYF	TGTGCCAGCTCTAGTGGGGGAGCCAAAGAGACCCAGTACTTC
NA	TRBV23-1	TRBJ2-5	NA	CASSDRSQETQYF	TGCGCCAGCAGCGACAGGTCACAAGAGACCCAGTACTTC
NA	TRBV6-5	TRBJ2-5	NA	CASSYSRGAPFGTQYF	TGTGCCAGCAGTTACTCGAGGGGGGCCCCGTTTGGGACCCAGTACTTC
NA	TRBV7-2	TRBJ2-7	NA	CASSLGGGYEQYF	TGTGCCAGCAGCTTAGGAGGGGGCTACGAGCAGTACTTC
few	TRBV9	TRBJ2-3	NA	CASSPRVEGENTQYF	TGTGCCAGCAGCCCCCGGGTGGAGGGGGAAAATACGCAGTATTTT
NA	TRBV5-1	TRBJ2-7	NA	CASSTSHSYEQYF	TGCGCCAGCAGCACCTCCCACTCCTACGAGCAGTACTTC
NA	TRBV30	TRBJ1-2	NA	CAWSERRRTFGGYTF	TGTGCCTGGAGCGAGCGTCGACGGACATTCGGTGGCTACACCTTC
NA	TRBV6-5	TRBJ1-6	TRBD1	CAIKGTGLNSPLHF	TGTGCCATCAAAGGGACAGGTCTTAATTCACCCCTCCACTTT
NA	TRBV18	TRBJ1-2	NA	CASSSSLGSGDGYTF	TGTGCCAGCTCATCTTCCCTCGGGAGTGGAGATGGCTACACCTTC